This TCR beta chain was identified during a study of blood T cells in healthy people across ages. Study findings and constraints: Long-lived donors carried more naive CD4+ cells and greater diversity than aged donors. Expanded clonotype changes were possibly confounded by unknown donor CMV status. Researchers report that TCR beta diversity correlated strongly with naive T cell percentage. Older age went with lower TCR beta diversity per million T cells, in a roughly linear way.

The use of a sample-barcoded 5' primer and a J-beta primer mix characterized a second PCR of roughly 6 to 11 cycles. TCRdb re-called the 5' RACE reads through MiXCR, storing one row per CDR3 protein. The table lists some 900,000 distinct CDR3 sequences, around 48% of them singletons. CDR1 DFQATT and CDR2 SNEGSKA come from the germline V gene (reference sequence). The CDR3 spans 14 residues. Unmatched junction bases numbered 7, after V lost 4 bases and J lost 1 base. As for this clonotype: The antigen remains undetermined.

This TCR derives from a man aged 25-45 years in good health. This rearrangement joins TRBV20-1 to TRBJ2-7; TRBD1 aligns across 7 bases. The material sequenced was blood. CDR3 in DNA: TGCAGTGCTAAACGGGACAGTAAATCCTACGAGCAGTACTTC. It yields the protein CSAKRDSKSYEQYF.